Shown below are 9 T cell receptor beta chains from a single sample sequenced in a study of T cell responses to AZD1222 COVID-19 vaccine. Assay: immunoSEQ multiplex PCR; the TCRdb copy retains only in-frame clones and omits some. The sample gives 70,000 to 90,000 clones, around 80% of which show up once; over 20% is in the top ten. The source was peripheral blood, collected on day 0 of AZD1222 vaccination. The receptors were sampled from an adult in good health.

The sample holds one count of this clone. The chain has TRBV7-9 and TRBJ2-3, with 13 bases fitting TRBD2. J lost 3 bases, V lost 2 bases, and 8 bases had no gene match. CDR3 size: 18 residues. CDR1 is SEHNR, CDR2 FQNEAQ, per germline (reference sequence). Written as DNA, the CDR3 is TGTGCCAGCAGCTTAACTAGCGGGAGGGCTGGAGGGACAGATACGCAGTATTTT. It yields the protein CASSLTSGRAGGTDTQYF.

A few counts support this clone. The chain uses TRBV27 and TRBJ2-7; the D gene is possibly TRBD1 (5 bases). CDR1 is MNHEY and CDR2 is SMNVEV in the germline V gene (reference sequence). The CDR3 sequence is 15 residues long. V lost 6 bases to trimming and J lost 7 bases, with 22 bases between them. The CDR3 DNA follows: TGTGCCAGCAGCGTCCCTCCCCTCAGGGTGGGAGAGCAGTACTTC. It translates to CASSVPPLRVGEQYF.

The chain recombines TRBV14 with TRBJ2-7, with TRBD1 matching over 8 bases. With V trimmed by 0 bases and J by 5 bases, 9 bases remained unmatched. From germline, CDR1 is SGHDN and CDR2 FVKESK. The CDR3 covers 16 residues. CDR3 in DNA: TGTGCCAGCAGCCAAGATTCCTGGACAGGGAGAAACGAGCAGTACTTC. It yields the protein CASSQDSWTGRNEQYF.

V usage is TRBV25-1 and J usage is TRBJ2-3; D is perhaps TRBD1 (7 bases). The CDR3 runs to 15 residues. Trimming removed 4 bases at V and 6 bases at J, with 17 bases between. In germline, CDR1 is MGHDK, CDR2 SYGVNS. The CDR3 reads CASSVTGVGGDTQYF. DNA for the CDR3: TGTGCCAGCAGTGTTACAGGGGTCGGAGGGGATACGCAGTATTTT. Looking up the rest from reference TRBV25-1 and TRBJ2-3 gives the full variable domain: EADIYQTPRYLVIGTGKKITLECSQTMGHDKMYWYQQDPGMELHLIHYSYGVNSTEKGDLSSESTVSRIRTEHFPLTLESARPSHTSQYLCASSVTGVGGDTQYFGPGTRLTVL.

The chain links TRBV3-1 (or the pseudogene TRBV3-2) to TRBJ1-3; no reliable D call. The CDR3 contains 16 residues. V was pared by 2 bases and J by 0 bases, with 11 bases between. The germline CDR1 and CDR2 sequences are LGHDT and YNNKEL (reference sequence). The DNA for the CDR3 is TGTGCCAGCAGCCAAAGAATGGGTCTCTCTGGAAACACCATATATTTT. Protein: CASSQRMGLSGNTIYF.

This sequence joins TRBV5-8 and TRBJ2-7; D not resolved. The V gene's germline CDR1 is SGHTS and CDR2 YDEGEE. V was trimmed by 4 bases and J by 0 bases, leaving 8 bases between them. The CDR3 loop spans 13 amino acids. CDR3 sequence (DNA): TGTGCCAGCAGCAAACAAAGCTCCTACGAGCAGTACTTC. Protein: CASSKQSSYEQYF.

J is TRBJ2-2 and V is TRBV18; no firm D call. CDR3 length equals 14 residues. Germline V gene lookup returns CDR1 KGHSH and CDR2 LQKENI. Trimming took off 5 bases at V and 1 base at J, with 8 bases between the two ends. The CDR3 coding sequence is TGTGCCAGCTCAGGCGCATTGAACACCGGGGAGCTGTTTTTT. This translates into CASSGALNTGELFF.

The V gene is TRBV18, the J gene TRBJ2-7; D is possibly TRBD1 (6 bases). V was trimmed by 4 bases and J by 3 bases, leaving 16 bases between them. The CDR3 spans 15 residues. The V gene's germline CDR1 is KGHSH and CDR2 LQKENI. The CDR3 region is CASSQDSGDIYEQYF. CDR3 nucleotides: TGTGCCAGCTCACAGGACTCCGGGGACATCTACGAGCAGTACTTC. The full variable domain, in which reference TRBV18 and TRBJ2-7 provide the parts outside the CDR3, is NAGVMQNPRHLVRRRGQEARLRCSPMKGHSHVYWYRQLPEEGLKFMVYLQKENIIDESGMPKERFSAEFPKEGPSILRIQQVVRGDSAAYFCASSQDSGDIYEQYFGPGTRLTVT.

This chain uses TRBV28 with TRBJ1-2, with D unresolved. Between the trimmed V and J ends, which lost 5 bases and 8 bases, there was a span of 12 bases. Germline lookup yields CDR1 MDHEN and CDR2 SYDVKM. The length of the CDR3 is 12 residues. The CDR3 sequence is CASSRRTLGYTF. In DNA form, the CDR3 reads TGTGCCAGCAGTCGTCGAACTCTAGGCTACACCTTC.